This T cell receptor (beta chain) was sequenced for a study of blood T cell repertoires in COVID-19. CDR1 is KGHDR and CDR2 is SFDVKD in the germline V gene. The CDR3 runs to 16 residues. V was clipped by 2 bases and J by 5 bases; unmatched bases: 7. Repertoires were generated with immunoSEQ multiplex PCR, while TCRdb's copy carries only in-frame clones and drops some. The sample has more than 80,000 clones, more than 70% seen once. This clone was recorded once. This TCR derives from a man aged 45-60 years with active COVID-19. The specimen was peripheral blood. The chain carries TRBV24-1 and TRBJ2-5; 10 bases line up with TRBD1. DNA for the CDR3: TGTGCCACCAGTGATTCCGACAGGGGGCCGGTGGAGACCCAGTACTTC. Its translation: CATSDSDRGPVETQYF.